Each of the 5 T cell receptor beta chains below was sequenced from the same sample in a study of blood T cell repertoires in COVID-19. Libraries were prepared by immunoSEQ multiplex PCR; TCRdb keeps only in-frame clonotypes and omits some of them. Among around 270,000 clones, around 87% were seen once, and the ten largest hold under 2.5%. The sequenced sample consisted of peripheral blood. The receptors originated from a woman in her forties or fifties with acute or convalescent COVID-19.

This chain links TRBV3-1 (or the pseudogene TRBV3-2) with TRBJ1-1, with D possibly matching TRBD1 (6 bases). From germline, CDR1 is LGHDT and CDR2 YNNKEL (reference sequence). V was clipped by 4 bases and J by 5 bases, with 11 bases between them. The CDR3 runs to 13 residues. The CDR3 DNA follows: TGTGCCAGCAGCCGGCCGAGGGGGACTGAAGCTTTCTTT. Its translation: CASSRPRGTEAFF.

The genes are TRBV25-1 and TRBJ2-5; 8 nucleotides match TRBD2. Germline lookup yields CDR1 MGHDK and CDR2 SYGVNS. Trimming removed 5 bases from V and 5 bases from J; junction bases left unmatched: 7. The CDR3 consists of 14 residues. CDR3: CASSLDGRGETQYF. The CDR3 nucleotides read TGTGCCAGCAGTTTGGACGGGAGGGGTGAGACCCAGTACTTC.

This chain uses TRBV27 with TRBJ1-1; 9 bases are shared with TRBD1. Looked up from germline, CDR1 is MNHEY and CDR2 is SMNVEV (reference sequence). The V gene end was trimmed by 7 bases and the J gene end by 7 bases; junction bases not matched to a gene: 7. This CDR3 comprises 13 residues. CDR3 nucleotides: TGTGCCAGCATCAACAGGGGGCGGGATGAAGCTTTCTTT. Translating it yields CASINRGRDEAFF.

V gene TRBV7-3 combines with J gene TRBJ2-7; D gene ambiguous. The germline V and J ends were trimmed by 2 bases and 0 bases, with 8 bases remaining between them. CDR3 length: 14 residues. From germline, CDR1 is SGHTA and CDR2 FQGTGA. The CDR3 reads CASSLARGSYEQYF. The CDR3 nucleotides read TGTGCCAGCAGCTTAGCCAGAGGCTCCTACGAGCAGTACTTC.

This clone showed up just once. This sequence joins TRBV19 and TRBJ1-1, with D unresolved. V was trimmed by 7 bases and J by 5 bases, leaving 17 bases between them. CDR3 length equals 14 residues. CDR1 is LNHDA and CDR2 is SQIVND in the germline V gene (reference sequence). In nucleotides, the CDR3 is TGTGCCAGTACCTCAAGTTCTATGAGAACTGAAGCTTTCTTT. This codes for CASTSSSMRTEAFF.